The table lists the clone carrying this T cell receptor (beta chain) with a count of one. Antigen unknown. The germline V gene encodes CDR1 MNHEY and CDR2 SVGAGI. The V segment lost 6 bases and the J segment 2 bases; nucleotides outside the gene matches: 8. The CDR3 is 15 residues long. These data belong to a study of T cell responses to AZD1222 COVID-19 vaccine. Background on the study: The analysis combined second doses at about 4 or about 12 weeks. General study findings and limits: At study baseline, merely a handful of AZD1222 recipients were seropositive.

TCRdb's table, derived via immunoSEQ multiplex PCR, lists solely in-frame clones and lacks some. The sample records 150,000 to 200,000 clones, about 90% being singletons. This rearrangement joins TRBV6-5 to TRBJ2-7; 9 nucleotides agree with TRBD1. The material was peripheral blood, obtained on day 0 of AZD1222 vaccination. This receptor was identified in an adult in good health. The CDR3 region is CASRPGTGSTYEQYF. CDR3 coding DNA: TGTGCCAGCAGACCCGGGACAGGGTCCACCTACGAGCAGTACTTC.